These 21 T cell receptor beta chains were all obtained from the same sample, sequenced in a study of response to subunit inactivated influenza vaccine. TCRdb ran MiXCR on the RT-PCR reads and lists one entry per CDR3 protein. The table includes about 520,000 distinct CDR3 sequences, approximately 7.7% detected once. Sequenced here: PBMCs from blood, sampled about 24 months after vaccination. These receptors came from a man between 50 and 69 years old who received an inactivated influenza vaccine.

Ten or more counts support this clonotype. The chain is built from TRBV10-3 and TRBJ1-5, with a tentative D call TRBD1 (6 bases). This CDR3 is built from 15 residues. Per the germline V gene, CDR1 is ENHRY and CDR2 is SYGVKD. The V end lost 0 bases, the J end lost 7 bases, and 13 bases lay between the germline ends. CDR3: CAISESAGDVQPQHF. DNA for the CDR3: TGTGCCATCAGTGAGTCCGCAGGGGATGTACAGCCCCAGCATTTT.

This clonotype was seen a few times. The rearrangement joins TRBV10-3 to TRBJ2-1; D uncertain. The CDR3 length is 13 residues. The V gene's germline CDR1 is ENHRY and CDR2 SYGVKD. V lost 2 bases and J 4 bases, leaving 6 bases between the germline ends. The chain's CDR3 is CAISEGQYNEQFF. Written as DNA, the CDR3 is TGTGCCATCAGTGAGGGGCAGTACAATGAGCAGTTCTTC.

This clonotype was observed many times. V and J are TRBV12-3 or TRBV12-4 and TRBJ1-2; D not resolved. This CDR3 is built from 16 residues. Between the trimmed V and J ends, which lost 6 bases and 4 bases, there was a span of 21 bases. In DNA, the CDR3 is TGTGCCAGCAGCCCTCGTGGGCCACTCACTCTCTATGGCTACACCTTC. Protein product: CASSPRGPLTLYGYTF.

Many counts were recorded for this clonotype. The CDR3 nucleotides read TGTGCCAGCAGTTACATAGCGGGAGGGCTAGAGACCCAGTACTTC. It translates to CASSYIAGGLETQYF. The chain has TRBV6-5 and TRBJ2-5; 11 bases agree with TRBD2. CDR1 and CDR2 from the germline V gene are MNHEY and SVGAGI. This CDR3 region has 15 residues. V gave up 2 bases and J gave up 4 bases; unmatched junction bases: 3.

This clonotype was counted a single time. The chain uses TRBV27 and TRBJ2-6; 7 bases map to TRBD1. The CDR3 has 13 amino acids. J was trimmed by 11 bases and V by 6 bases; bases with no gene match: 7. CDR1 is MNHEY and CDR2 is SMNVEV in the germline V gene (reference sequence). DNA for the CDR3: TGTGCCAGCAGCCGAGGGACAGCCTACGTCCTGACTTTC. Translation gives CASSRGTAYVLTF.

This clonotype was seen a handful of times. The V gene is TRBV4-3, the J gene TRBJ1-1; 8 bases are shared with TRBD1. CDR1 and CDR2 (germline): LGHNA, YSLEER. J lost 4 bases, V lost 1 base, and 8 bases had no gene match. The CDR3 spans 16 residues. The CDR3 sequence is CASSQAAGGAVTEAFF. CDR3 DNA: TGCGCCAGCAGCCAAGCGGCAGGGGGCGCCGTCACTGAAGCTTTCTTT.

This clonotype has more than one count but fewer than ten. This chain connects TRBV10-3 to TRBJ2-5, with D possibly TRBD2 on 6 matching bases. The CDR3 is made up of 12 amino acids. Per the germline V gene, CDR1 is ENHRY and CDR2 is SYGVKD. The V end lost 8 bases, the J end lost 0 bases, and 7 bases lay between the germline ends. The CDR3 sequence: CAIGGNQETQYF. The CDR3 coding sequence is TGTGCCATCGGGGGGAACCAAGAGACCCAGTACTTC.

This clonotype was detected only a few times. The chain joins TRBV20-1 to TRBJ1-1; D is possibly TRBD1 (6 bases). CDR1 and CDR2 (germline): DFQATT, SNEGSKA (reference sequence). CDR3 length: 13 residues. Trimming removed 0 bases from V and 6 bases from J, with 11 bases in between. For the CDR3, the DNA is TGCAGTGCTAGAGATTGGGGGGCTTCTGAAGCTTTCTTT. Its translation is CSARDWGASEAFF.

The chain is built from TRBV7-9 and TRBJ2-3; no reliable D call. The V gene's germline CDR1 is SEHNR and CDR2 FQNEAQ (reference sequence). Trimming pared 3 bases from V and 6 bases from J, leaving 10 bases between. The CDR3 extends over 13 amino acids. Written as DNA, the CDR3 is TGTGCCAGCAGCTTTGCCACTGGGGATACGCAGTATTTT. Residues: CASSFATGDTQYF.

The sample holds many counts of this clonotype. This chain links TRBV12-3 or TRBV12-4 with TRBJ2-5, with TRBD2 matching over 8 bases. The CDR3 loop spans 15 amino acids. The V gene end was trimmed by 3 bases and the J gene end by 7 bases; junction bases not matched to a gene: 10. The DNA for the CDR3 is TGTGCCAGCAGTTTGGGCGGGGGGCCCTCCGGGACCCAGTACTTC. Encoded protein: CASSLGGGPSGTQYF.

This clonotype was found a few times. The chain has TRBV10-3 and TRBJ2-1; 7 bases map to TRBD2. This CDR3 is 11 amino acids long. Germline CDR1 reads ENHRY; CDR2 reads SYGVKD. Trimming took 11 bases from V and 9 from J; bases not matched to a gene: 7. The CDR3 is CAAAGEGEQFF. The CDR3 bases are TGTGCCGCCGCGGGAGAGGGTGAGCAGTTCTTC.

This clonotype was seen more than once but under ten times. J is TRBJ2-3 and V is TRBV6-1; 7 bases agree with TRBD2. Germline trimming cut 4 bases from V and 14 bases from J; bases unmatched to any gene: 9. Per the germline V gene, CDR1 is MNHNS and CDR2 is SASEGT. The CDR3 has 12 residues. The DNA for the CDR3 is TGTGCCAGCAGTGGCGGGGGTTTCTCCCCGTATTTT. It yields the protein CASSGGGFSPYF.

The chain carries TRBV6-1 and TRBJ2-5; TRBD2 matches at 10 bases. The V gene's germline CDR1 is MNHNS and CDR2 SASEGT. Unmatched junction bases numbered 9, after V lost 5 bases and J lost 6 bases. The CDR3 contains 15 residues. CDR3 region: CASSPGTSASQTQYF. In DNA, the CDR3 is TGTGCCAGCAGTCCGGGGACTAGCGCTAGTCAGACCCAGTACTTC.

The chain links TRBV18 to TRBJ1-1; no reliable D call. Trimming shortened V by 6 bases and J by 0 bases, and 23 bases separated the two germline ends. Germline CDR1 reads KGHSH; CDR2 reads LQKENI. This CDR3 comprises 18 residues. The CDR3 reads CASSSRGEGSRMNTEAFF. The DNA of the CDR3 is TGTGCCAGCTCCTCCCGCGGGGAGGGATCAAGAATGAACACTGAAGCTTTCTTT.

The chain is built from TRBV7-2 and TRBJ2-3; TRBD2 aligns across 11 bases. Trimming cost V 1 base and J 4 bases; bases outside gene matches: 4. Germline V gene lookup returns CDR1 SGHTA and CDR2 FQGNSA. CDR3 length: 16 amino acids. The CDR3 sequence is CASSLVSGRAADTQYF. CDR3 nucleotides: TGTGCCAGCAGCTTAGTTAGCGGGAGGGCCGCAGATACGCAGTATTTT.

The V call is TRBV29-1, the J call TRBJ1-1; no reliable D call. Deletions cut 4 bases from V and 5 bases from J, with 14 bases between. The CDR3 has 13 amino acids. Germline CDR1 and CDR2: SQVTM and ANQGSEA. CDR3 sequence: CSVVYGAGTEAFF. CDR3 DNA: TGCAGCGTTGTTTACGGAGCGGGAACTGAAGCTTTCTTT.

This chain connects TRBV20-1 to TRBJ2-1; 10 bases agree with TRBD2. From germline, CDR1 is DFQATT and CDR2 SNEGSKA (reference sequence). Germline trimming cut 1 base from V and 3 bases from J; bases unmatched to any gene: 6. The length of the CDR3 is 16 residues. For the CDR3, the DNA is TGCAGTGCTAGAGGCCATACTAGCGGGAACTACAATGAGCAGTTCTTC. Encoded protein: CSARGHTSGNYNEQFF.

There are many counts of this clonotype. The chain carries TRBV5-4 and TRBJ2-3, with 7 bases that match TRBD2. V lost 4 bases, J lost 2 bases, and 10 bases stayed unmatched. Germline values: CDR1 SGHNT, CDR2 YYREEE (reference sequence). The CDR3 has 16 amino acids. This CDR3 is CASSDKSGATTDTQYF. The CDR3 DNA sequence: TGTGCCAGCAGCGACAAAAGCGGGGCCACCACAGATACGCAGTATTTT.

This clonotype came up many times. The rearrangement links TRBV20-1 to TRBJ1-1; D call uncertain. V lost 0 bases and J lost 4, with 12 bases in between. This CDR3 is built from 14 residues. Germline V gene sequence: CDR1 DFQATT, CDR2 SNEGSKA (reference sequence). The CDR3 reads CSARDLRGATEAFF. The CDR3, as DNA: TGCAGTGCTAGAGATCTACGGGGAGCCACTGAAGCTTTCTTT.

The chain uses TRBV5-1 and TRBJ1-1; D is unclear. The length of the CDR3 is 14 residues. The V end was cut by 1 base, the J end by 1 base, with 8 bases between. Per germline, CDR1 SGHRS and CDR2 YFSETQ. As DNA, the CDR3 is TGCGCCAGCAGCTTGCTGGCAGGGAACACTGAAGCTTTCTTT. As protein: CASSLLAGNTEAFF.

This clonotype was seen only a few times. Here the CDR3 DNA reads TGCGCCAGCAGCGCTGGTTACAGGGCGGACTATGGCTACACCTTC. It translates to CASSAGYRADYGYTF. The rearrangement joins TRBV5-1 to TRBJ1-2, with a weak D call TRBD1 (6 bases). This CDR3 contains 15 residues. Per the germline V gene, CDR1 is SGHRS and CDR2 is YFSETQ. V was clipped by 4 bases and J by 3 bases, with 16 bases between them. Variable domain in full (rest from reference TRBV5-1 and TRBJ1-2): KAGVTQTPRYLIKTRGQQVTLSCSPISGHRSVSWYQQTPGQGLQFLFEYFSETQRNKGNFPGRFSGRQFSNSRSEMNVSTLELGDSALYLCASSAGYRADYGYTFGSGTRLTVV.